These 22 T cell receptor beta chains came from one sample sequenced in a study of OX40 agonist ivuxolimab in advanced cancers. Sequencing used immunoSEQ multiplex PCR; TCRdb keeps in-frame clones, though not all of them. The sample lists around 35,000 clones, 88% occurring once. The sequencing used CD4+ or CD8+ T cells sorted from blood, collected in a trial of the OX40 agonist ivuxolimab. These receptors were taken from an adult with an advanced solid tumor such as melanoma, head and neck, liver or kidney cancer.

This rearrangement joins TRBV19 to TRBJ2-1, with 11 bases lining up with TRBD2. Germline V gene lookup returns CDR1 LNHDA and CDR2 SQIVND (reference sequence). V was pared by 7 bases and J by 5 bases, with 25 bases of the junction left unmatched. There are 21 residues in the CDR3. CDR3 amino acids: CASTGSQGLASGGLINNEQFF. CDR3 DNA: TGTGCCAGTACCGGATCCCAGGGGTTAGCTAGCGGGGGGCTTATCAACAATGAGCAGTTCTTC.

This chain connects TRBV30 to TRBJ2-5; 9 nucleotides align to TRBD2. In germline, CDR1 is GTSNPN, CDR2 SVGIG (reference sequence). V trimming: 7 bases; J trimming: 0 bases; junction bases outside the gene matches: 3. This CDR3 contains 13 residues. Here the CDR3 reads CASTSGNQETQYF. CDR3 bases: TGTGCCTCGACTAGCGGTAACCAAGAGACCCAGTACTTC.

This sequence joins TRBV28 and TRBJ1-6, with D hard to call. Trimming removed 10 bases from V and 7 bases from J, with 11 bases in between. The CDR3 is 12 residues long. Germline CDR1 is MDHEN and CDR2 is SYDVKM. CDR3 coding DNA: TGTGCCATCAGAGAGGCAAATTCACCCCTCCACTTT. Amino acid sequence: CAIREANSPLHF.

V usage is TRBV6-1 and J usage is TRBJ2-7; 7 bases agree with TRBD2. The V and J ends lost 5 bases and 2 bases, in that order; junction bases with no gene match: 3. Germline-derived CDR1 and CDR2 are MNHNS and SASEGT. This CDR3 is built from 13 residues. CDR3 region: CASSFREAYEQYF. In DNA, the CDR3 is TGTGCCAGCAGTTTCCGGGAGGCCTACGAGCAGTACTTC.

The genes are TRBV2 and TRBJ2-2; the D gene could be TRBD1 or TRBD2 (6 bases each). Germline V gene lookup returns CDR1 SNHLY and CDR2 FYNNEI. V dropped 6 bases and J dropped 6 bases, with 14 bases sitting between them. The CDR3 sequence is 14 residues long. The CDR3 protein is CASRRGRGAGELFF. The CDR3 DNA follows: TGTGCCAGCAGGCGGGGCAGGGGAGCCGGGGAGCTGTTTTTT.

This clone appeared a few times. The chain combines TRBV7-2 with TRBJ1-5, with a possible D match to TRBD1 (6 bases). This CDR3 comprises 16 residues. Trimming pared 1 base from V and 9 bases from J, leaving 19 bases between. Germline lookup yields CDR1 SGHTA and CDR2 FQGNSA. CDR3: CASSLVTSPKQGPQHF. In DNA, the CDR3 is TGTGCCAGCAGCTTAGTAACATCCCCAAAACAGGGGCCCCAGCATTTT.

For the CDR3, the DNA is TGTGCCAGCAGTTACTCGGGGGGGCTTAATCAGCCCCAGCATTTT. Protein sequence: CASSYSGGLNQPQHF. The chain carries TRBV6-5 and TRBJ1-5; possible D gene TRBD1, 6 bases. The V end was cut by 0 bases, the J end by 4 bases, with 10 bases between. This CDR3 has 15 amino acids. CDR1 is MNHEY, CDR2 SVGAGI, per germline.

The CDR3 bases are TGTGCCAGTAGTATCCGTTCCGGGGGTTGGGAGACCCAGTACTTC. Translated, it gives CASSIRSGGWETQYF. This rearrangement joins TRBV19 to TRBJ2-5, with a weak D call TRBD2 (6 bases). Germline CDR1 is LNHDA and CDR2 is SQIVND (reference sequence). The germline V and J ends were trimmed by 3 bases and 5 bases, with 16 bases remaining between them. The CDR3 has 15 residues. Variable domain in full (rest from reference TRBV19 and TRBJ2-5): DGGITQSPKYLFRKEGQNVTLSCEQNLNHDAMYWYRQDPGQGLRLIYYSQIVNDFQKGDIAEGYSVSREKKESFPLTVTSAQKNPTAFYLCASSIRSGGWETQYFGPGTRLLVL.

The V and J genes are TRBV11-2 and TRBJ2-5, with 8 bases fitting TRBD2. This CDR3 has 15 residues. V shed 3 bases, J shed 1 base, and the junction held 4 bases outside the gene matches. Germline CDR1 is SGHAT and CDR2 is FQNNGV. The CDR3 DNA reads as TGTGCCAGCAGCTTCCTGAGCGGGAGCCAAGAGACCCAGTACTTC. It yields the protein CASSFLSGSQETQYF.

The chain joins TRBV7-9 to TRBJ2-7, with 7 positions matching TRBD1. From germline, CDR1 is SEHNR and CDR2 FQNEAQ (reference sequence). The CDR3 spans 13 residues. V was clipped by 2 bases and J by 2 bases; unmatched bases: 0. Here the CDR3 DNA reads TGTGCCAGCAGCTTAACAGGGGCCTACGAGCAGTACTTC. Translated: CASSLTGAYEQYF.

J is TRBJ2-3 and V is TRBV29-1, with a tentative D call TRBD1 (5 bases). Trimming took off 7 bases at V and 2 bases at J, with 22 bases between the two ends. The germline V gene encodes CDR1 SQVTM and CDR2 ANQGSEA. This CDR3 has 16 amino acids. CDR3 region: CSAYFGLGVTTDTQYF. The CDR3 DNA is TGCAGCGCCTACTTTGGTTTAGGGGTCACCACAGATACGCAGTATTTT.

The rearrangement links TRBV2 to TRBJ2-7; the D is unclear. CDR3 size: 16 residues. Trimming left V 7 bases short and J 2 bases short, with 21 bases between. Germline loops: CDR1 SNHLY, CDR2 FYNNEI. CDR3 coding DNA: TGTGCCAGCAAGTCCCTGAATAGTGCCCTAACCTACGAGCAGTACTTC. It is translated as CASKSLNSALTYEQYF. The whole variable domain, remainder taken from reference TRBV2 and TRBJ2-7, is EPEVTQTPSHQVTQMGQEVILRCVPISNHLYFYWYRQILGQKVEFLVSFYNNEISEKSEIFDDQFSVERPDGSNFTLKIRSTKLEDSAMYFCASKSLNSALTYEQYFGPGTRLTVT.

This sequence joins TRBV11-1 and TRBJ2-7; D is unresolved. V lost 2 bases and J 1 base, leaving 3 bases between the germline ends. Per germline, CDR1 SGHAT and CDR2 FQDESV (reference sequence). This CDR3 has 12 amino acids. The CDR3, as DNA: TGTGCCAGCAGCTTATCGTCCTACGAGCAGTACTTC. Translated: CASSLSSYEQYF. The complete variable domain, with remaining parts taken from reference TRBV11-1 and TRBJ2-7, reads EAEVAQSPRYKITEKSQAVAFWCDPISGHATLYWYRQILGQGPELLVQFQDESVVDDSQLPKDRFSAERLKGVDSTLKIQPAELGDSAMYLCASSLSSYEQYFGPGTRLTVT.

J is TRBJ2-7 and V is TRBV2; 11 positions match TRBD2. Trimming at V came to 2 bases and at J to 8 bases, leaving 2 bases not matched to a gene. Germline-derived CDR1 and CDR2 are SNHLY and FYNNEI. CDR3 length equals 13 residues. The CDR3 bases are TGTGCCAGCAGTGAAAGACTAGCGGGGAAGCAGTACTTC. This encodes CASSERLAGKQYF. Full variable domain (remainder filled in from reference TRBV2 and TRBJ2-7): EPEVTQTPSHQVTQMGQEVILRCVPISNHLYFYWYRQILGQKVEFLVSFYNNEISEKSEIFDDQFSVERPDGSNFTLKIRSTKLEDSAMYFCASSERLAGKQYFGPGTRLTVT.

The chain is built from TRBV10-1 and TRBJ1-1; no reliable D call. Germline loops: CDR1 WNHNN, CDR2 SYGVQD (reference sequence). This CDR3 contains 13 residues. With 4 bases removed from V and 0 bases from J, the gap between germline ends came to 6 bases. The chain's CDR3 is CASSAALNTEAFF. CDR3 DNA: TGCGCCAGCAGTGCCGCCTTGAACACTGAAGCTTTCTTT.

The V gene is TRBV4-1, the J gene TRBJ2-1, with 9 bases matching TRBD2. V shed 3 bases and J 4 bases; nucleotides not matched to a gene: 19. The germline CDR1 and CDR2 sequences are MGHRA and YSYEKL. CDR3 length equals 20 residues. The CDR3 is CASSHPKEAGGENRYNEQFF. The CDR3 coding sequence is TGCGCCAGCAGCCACCCCAAAGAAGCGGGAGGAGAGAACAGGTACAATGAGCAGTTCTTC.

The chain has TRBV5-1 and TRBJ2-7; 7 bases are a match to TRBD2. The germline V gene encodes CDR1 SGHRS and CDR2 YFSETQ. This CDR3 is built from 15 residues. The J segment lost 7 bases and the V segment lost 0 bases, leaving 10 bases of the junction unmatched. CDR3 amino acids: CASSLAGGPSREQYF. CDR3 nucleotide sequence: TGCGCCAGCAGCTTGGCGGGAGGTCCATCAAGGGAGCAGTACTTC.

The chain joins TRBV10-1 to TRBJ1-2; the D gene is possibly TRBD1 (5 bases). Germline V CDR1 and CDR2: WNHNN, SYGVQD (reference sequence). The CDR3 has 13 amino acids. Trimming removed 5 bases at V and 2 bases at J, with 9 bases between. The CDR3 nucleotides read TGCGCCAGCAGTTCAGCAGGGAACTATGGCTACACCTTC. This gives the protein CASSSAGNYGYTF.

The V and J genes are TRBV27 and TRBJ1-4; D is perhaps TRBD1 (6 bases). The V and J ends lost 1 base and 4 bases respectively, with 13 bases between them. The CDR3 loop spans 16 amino acids. CDR1 is MNHEY, CDR2 SMNVEV, per germline (reference sequence). This chain's CDR3 is CASSLLSSGDNEKLFF. The CDR3, as DNA: TGTGCCAGCAGTTTATTGTCGTCAGGGGATAATGAAAAACTGTTTTTT.

The CDR3 sequence is CASSQDLYRLYTEAFF. CDR3 coding DNA: TGTGCCAGCAGCCAAGATCTCTACAGGTTGTACACTGAAGCTTTCTTT. The rearrangement joins TRBV4-2 to TRBJ1-1; perhaps TRBD1 as D (5 bases). Looked up from germline, CDR1 is LGHNA and CDR2 is YNFKEQ. Trimming removed 0 bases at V and 3 bases at J, with 14 bases between. CDR3 length: 16 residues.

The rearrangement joins TRBV7-9 to TRBJ2-3; D unclear. CDR1 and CDR2 from the germline V gene are SEHNR and FQNEAQ (reference sequence). V was clipped by 4 bases and J by 1 base, with 18 bases between them. The CDR3 is 17 residues long. CDR3 in amino acids: CASSSLLFGRGTDTQYF. The CDR3 nucleotides read TGTGCCAGCAGCTCATTACTCTTTGGGCGAGGCACAGATACGCAGTATTTT. The variable domain in full, with the rest retrieved from reference TRBV7-9 and TRBJ2-3, is DTGVSQNPRHKITKRGQNVTFRCDPISEHNRLYWYRQTLGQGPEFLTYFQNEAQLEKSRLLSDRFSAERPKGSFSTLEIQRTEQGDSAMYLCASSSLLFGRGTDTQYFGPGTRLTVL.

This rearrangement joins TRBV5-1 to TRBJ2-5; D unclear. Germline CDR1 SGHRS, CDR2 YFSETQ. There are 14 residues in the CDR3. Trimming left V 2 bases short and J 1 base short, with 9 bases between. The CDR3 sequence: CASSLRGSQETQYF. Written as DNA, the CDR3 is TGCGCCAGCAGCTTACGTGGCTCCCAAGAGACCCAGTACTTC. Using reference TRBV5-1 and TRBJ2-5 for the parts outside the CDR3, the full variable domain is KAGVTQTPRYLIKTRGQQVTLSCSPISGHRSVSWYQQTPGQGLQFLFEYFSETQRNKGNFPGRFSGRQFSNSRSEMNVSTLELGDSALYLCASSLRGSQETQYFGPGTRLLVL.